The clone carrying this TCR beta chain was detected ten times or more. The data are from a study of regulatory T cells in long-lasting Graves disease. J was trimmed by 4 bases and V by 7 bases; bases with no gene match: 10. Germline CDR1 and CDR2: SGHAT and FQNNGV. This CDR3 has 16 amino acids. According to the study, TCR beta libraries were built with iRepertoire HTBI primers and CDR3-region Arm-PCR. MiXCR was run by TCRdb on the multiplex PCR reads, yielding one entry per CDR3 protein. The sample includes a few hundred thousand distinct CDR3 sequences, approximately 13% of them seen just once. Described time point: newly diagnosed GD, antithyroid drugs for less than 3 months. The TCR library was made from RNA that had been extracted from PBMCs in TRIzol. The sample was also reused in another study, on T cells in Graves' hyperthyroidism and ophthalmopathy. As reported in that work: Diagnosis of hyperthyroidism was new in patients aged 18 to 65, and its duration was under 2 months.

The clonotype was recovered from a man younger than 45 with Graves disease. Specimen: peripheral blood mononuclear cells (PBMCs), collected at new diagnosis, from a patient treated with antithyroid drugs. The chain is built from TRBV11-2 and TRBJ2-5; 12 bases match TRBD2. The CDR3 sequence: CASTQNKLAGGETQYF. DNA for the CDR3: TGTGCCAGCACCCAAAATAAACTAGCGGGGGGAGAGACCCAGTACTTC.